The 16 T cell receptor beta chains below come from one sample, sequenced in a study of patients and donors after allogeneic stem cell transplantation. TCRdb reprocessed the RT-PCR reads via MiXCR and lists one record per CDR3 protein. This repertoire shows about a million distinct CDR3 sequences, 18% found once; its top ten account for 5.5% to 6.5%. Material for sequencing was blood, either unsorted or a sorted T cell fraction (not recorded which). These receptors were obtained from a human donor who was either an allogeneic HSCT recipient or a stem cell or donor lymphocyte infusion donor (not recorded which). It is not recorded whose cells these are; they may come from a transplant donor.

V and J are TRBV6-2 or TRBV6-3 and TRBJ2-1, with 15 bases aligning to TRBD2. Germline CDR1 is MNHEY and CDR2 is SVGEGT. J was trimmed by 4 bases and V by 4 bases; bases with no gene match: 5. There are 17 residues in the CDR3. This CDR3 is CASSSRTSGGVYNEQFF. In DNA, the CDR3 is TGTGCCAGCAGTTCGCGGACTAGCGGGGGGGTTTACAATGAGCAGTTCTTC.

The chain carries TRBV6-1 and TRBJ2-7; TRBD2 is a possible D gene (5 bases). The CDR3 sequence is 13 residues long. Trimming pared 1 base from V and 5 bases from J, leaving 9 bases between. Per the germline V gene, CDR1 is MNHNS and CDR2 is SASEGT. The CDR3 nucleotides are TGTGCCAGCAGTGAAGGACGGGGAAACGAGCAGTACTTC. Its translation: CASSEGRGNEQYF.

This clonotype has a handful of counts. The chain uses TRBV10-3 and TRBJ2-5; D might be TRBD1 (6 bases). This CDR3 spans 14 amino acids. V gave up 2 bases and J gave up 2 bases, with 9 bases separating them. Germline-derived CDR1 and CDR2 are ENHRY and SYGVKD. CDR3: CAISEPGTQETQYF. For the CDR3, the DNA is TGTGCCATCAGTGAGCCGGGGACACAAGAGACCCAGTACTTC.

Only a few counts were recorded for this clonotype. The chain combines TRBV10-3 with TRBJ2-7; TRBD1 aligns across 10 bases. Trimming took 2 bases from V and 2 from J; bases not matched to a gene: 6. Germline CDR1 and CDR2: ENHRY and SYGVKD. The CDR3 totals 16 residues. This CDR3 reads CAISEMGQGIAYEQYF. For the CDR3, the DNA is TGTGCCATCAGTGAGATGGGACAGGGGATCGCCTACGAGCAGTACTTC.

In this sample, this clonotype turned up a few times. J is TRBJ2-7 and V is TRBV5-1; D gene uncertain. This CDR3 comprises 13 residues. V was clipped by 5 bases and J by 1 base, with 10 bases between them. Germline V CDR1 and CDR2: SGHRS, YFSETQ. CDR3 in amino acids: CASSELLSYEQYF. DNA of the CDR3: TGCGCCAGCAGTGAGCTTCTTTCCTACGAGCAGTACTTC.

This clonotype occurred a few times. The chain combines TRBV27 with TRBJ2-2; maybe TRBD2 (6 bases). This CDR3 has 17 residues. Germline V gene sequence: CDR1 MNHEY, CDR2 SMNVEV (reference sequence). Deletions cut 2 bases from V and 4 bases from J, with 17 bases between. In DNA form, the CDR3 reads TGTGCCAGCAGTTTAAAGACCCTAGCCGGGGGCACCGGGGAGCTGTTTTTT. Amino acid sequence: CASSLKTLAGGTGELFF.

There are a few counts of this clonotype. The chain uses TRBV11-2 and TRBJ2-3, with TRBD1 matching 7 bases. With V trimmed by 0 bases and J by 6 bases, 18 bases remained unmatched. Germline V lookup: CDR1 SGHAT, CDR2 FQNNGV. This CDR3 comprises 19 residues. The CDR3 coding sequence is TGTGCCAGCAGCTTAGAGGTTGCAGGGGGTAGAGGAGAATGGGATACGCAGTATTTT. Encoded protein: CASSLEVAGGRGEWDTQYF.

The CDR3 protein is CSASWDSPYEQYF. DNA for the CDR3: TGCAGTGCTAGTTGGGACAGCCCCTACGAGCAGTACTTC. This rearrangement joins TRBV20-1 to TRBJ2-7; TRBD1 aligns across 7 bases. The CDR3 length is 13 residues. With 3 bases clipped from V and 2 bases from J, the junction kept 4 bases outside the gene matches. Germline-derived CDR1 and CDR2 are DFQATT and SNEGSKA (reference sequence).

A few counts support this clonotype. This chain joins TRBV20-1 and TRBJ1-2; 7 bases fit TRBD1. V dropped 3 bases and J dropped 4; count of bases not matched to a gene: 5. In germline, CDR1 is DFQATT, CDR2 SNEGSKA (reference sequence). This CDR3 is 13 amino acids long. CDR3 residues: CSARVKGAYGYTF. The DNA for the CDR3 is TGCAGTGCTAGGGTTAAGGGGGCCTATGGCTACACCTTC.

This clonotype occurred a few times. J is TRBJ1-3 and V is TRBV27; weak D call: TRBD1 (5 bases). The CDR3 length is 15 residues. CDR1 is MNHEY and CDR2 is SMNVEV in the germline V gene (reference sequence). Trimming pared 5 bases from V and 2 bases from J, leaving 13 bases between. CDR3 nucleotide sequence: TGTGCCAGCAGTCAGGGAGGAAGTGCTGGAAACACCATATATTTT. This sequence encodes CASSQGGSAGNTIYF.

The V gene is TRBV20-1, the J gene TRBJ2-1; 10 bases line up with TRBD2. Germline V gene lookup returns CDR1 DFQATT and CDR2 SNEGSKA (reference sequence). This CDR3 comprises 18 residues. V shed 0 bases, J shed 2 bases, and the junction held 10 bases outside the gene matches. The CDR3 loop is CSARDELAGLATYNEQFF. The CDR3 bases are TGCAGTGCTAGAGACGAACTAGCGGGGCTAGCTACCTACAATGAGCAGTTCTTC.

Only a few counts were recorded for this clonotype. The rearrangement joins TRBV6-2 or TRBV6-3 to TRBJ2-5; no clear D. This CDR3 is built from 14 residues. CDR1 MNHEY and CDR2 SVGEGT come from the germline V gene. V lost 6 bases to trimming and J lost 5 bases, with 16 bases between them. The CDR3 DNA follows: TGTGCCAGCAGCCTCTCCGGAAGGGATGAGACCCAGTACTTC. It is translated as CASSLSGRDETQYF.

The chain is built from TRBV14 and TRBJ1-2; D is unclear. Germline V CDR1 and CDR2: SGHDN, FVKESK. This CDR3 region has 14 residues. Trimming pared 4 bases from V and 2 bases from J, leaving 11 bases between. This CDR3 is CASSPYGLNYGYTF. The CDR3 DNA reads TGTGCCAGCAGCCCCTACGGACTAAACTATGGCTACACCTTC.

J is TRBJ2-3 and V is TRBV6-1; 15 bases fit TRBD2. Looked up from germline, CDR1 is MNHNS and CDR2 is SASEGT. The CDR3 has 17 residues. With V trimmed by 5 bases and J by 3 bases, 6 bases remained unmatched. CDR3 in amino acids: CASSRTSGRAKTDTQYF. The CDR3, as DNA: TGTGCCAGCAGTAGGACTAGCGGGAGGGCTAAGACAGATACGCAGTATTTT.

This clonotype was counted between two and nine times. V gene TRBV9 combines with J gene TRBJ2-1; 11 positions match TRBD2. Germline CDR1 reads SGDLS; CDR2 reads YYNGEE. The CDR3 loop spans 17 amino acids. The V gene end was trimmed by 4 bases and the J gene end by 4 bases; junction bases not matched to a gene: 10. The CDR3 nucleotides read TGTGCCAGCAGCTATACAACCGGGACTAGCGGATACAATGAGCAGTTCTTC. Translated: CASSYTTGTSGYNEQFF.

This clonotype occurred many times. V and J are TRBV7-2 and TRBJ2-3, with TRBD1 matching 7 bases. The CDR3 is 16 residues long. Germline V gene sequence: CDR1 SGHTA, CDR2 FQGNSA. V shed 2 bases and J 1 base; nucleotides not matched to a gene: 6. The CDR3 region has the DNA TGTGCCAGCAGCTTACGTCGACAGGGAGGCACAGATACGCAGTATTTT. Protein: CASSLRRQGGTDTQYF. The full variable domain, its missing parts supplied by reference TRBV7-2 and TRBJ2-3, is GAGVSQSPSNKVTEKGKDVELRCDPISGHTALYWYRQSLGQGLEFLIYFQGNSAPDKSGLPSDRFSAERTGGSVSTLTIQRTQQEDSAVYLCASSLRRQGGTDTQYFGPGTRLTVL.